The entry below gives a single TCR beta chain sequence along with its context. From germline, CDR1 is LGHDT and CDR2 YNNKEL (reference sequence). The CDR3 runs 13 residues. Trimming cost V 0 bases and J 7 bases, with 7 bases left between them. The sample comes from a study of blood T cell repertoires in COVID-19. Background on the study: In each case, the material was cDNA or gDNA derived from T cells, B-cell-depleted T cells, or PBMCs.

Authors' methods: By means of reference gene primer amplification, nucleated cell counts were estimated. Clones were sequenced by immunoSEQ multiplex PCR, and TCRdb holds only the in-frame ones, with some missing. Clonal size and the V and J genes are those of that table, whereas D and trimming came from the DNA. In the table there are about 100,000 clones, about 86% of which are singletons. The TCR was taken from a human donor in a cohort sampled during active COVID-19. Sequencing was performed on peripheral blood. V gene TRBV3-1 (or the pseudogene TRBV3-2) combines with J gene TRBJ1-5; the D is unclear. The CDR3 DNA is TGTGCCAGCAGCCAAGAGGGCAGACAGCCCCAGCATTTT. This sequence encodes CASSQEGRQPQHF.